This TCR beta chain was found in a study of blood T cell repertoires in COVID-19. In the study overall: The United States, Italy and Spain supplied acute and convalescent COVID-19 samples. PBMCs, B-cell-depleted T cells, or T cells provided the cDNA or gDNA that made up the material.

This CDR3 has 16 residues. Trimming at V came to 3 bases and at J to 2 bases, leaving 9 bases not matched to a gene. Germline loops: CDR1 DFQATT, CDR2 SNEGSKA (reference sequence). Original data processing: Amplifying reference gene primers gave estimates of nucleated cell counts. TCRdb's table, derived via immunoSEQ multiplex PCR, lists solely in-frame clones and lacks some. That table is the source of V, J and clone size, and D and trimming were worked out from the DNA. The top ten hold around 11% of the sample, which has around 88,000 clones, over 70% seen once. The sample taken for sequencing was peripheral blood. The receptor was derived from an elderly woman with acute or convalescent COVID-19. The chain recombines TRBV20-1 with TRBJ1-4; 7 bases match TRBD1. In DNA, the CDR3 is TGCAGTGCTAGTATTAGGGGGCGTAGTACTAATGAAAAACTGTTTTTT. Protein: CSASIRGRSTNEKLFF.